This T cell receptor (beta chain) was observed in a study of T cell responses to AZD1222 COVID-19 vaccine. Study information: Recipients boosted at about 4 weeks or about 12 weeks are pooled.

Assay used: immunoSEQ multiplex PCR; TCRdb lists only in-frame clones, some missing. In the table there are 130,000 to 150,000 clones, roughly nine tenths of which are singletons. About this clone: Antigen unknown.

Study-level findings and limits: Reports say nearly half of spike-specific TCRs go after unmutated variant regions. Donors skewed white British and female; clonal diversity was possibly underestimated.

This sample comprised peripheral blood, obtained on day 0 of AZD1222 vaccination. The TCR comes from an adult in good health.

The CDR3 sequence is CASSLPRLGLTDTQYF. DNA of the CDR3: TGTGCCAGCAGCTTACCTCGACTTGGTCTGACAGATACGCAGTATTTT. This chain connects TRBV7-9 to TRBJ2-3; the D is unclear. The V gene lost 2 bases and the J gene lost 3 bases, with 15 bases spanning the gap. Germline CDR1 SEHNR, CDR2 FQNEAQ (reference sequence). The CDR3 is 16 amino acids.